Presented here are 32 T cell receptor beta chains from one specimen sequenced in a study of radiation and T cells in renal cell carcinoma. Treatment specified: treatment-naive control, cytoreductive nephrectomy. The data were produced by immunoSEQ multiplex PCR, yet TCRdb's version contains in-frame clones alone and is incomplete. Among around 16,000 clones listed, about 56% were seen once. The sample consisted of tumor tissue, taken from a patient whose treatment was nephrectomy without radiotherapy. The receptors were sampled from a man aged 45 to 65 with renal cell carcinoma.

The chain employs TRBV7-9 and TRBJ2-7, with a tentative D call TRBD1 (5 bases). Trimming left V 5 bases short and J 5 bases short, with 19 bases between. Per germline, CDR1 SEHNR and CDR2 FQNEAQ (reference sequence). The CDR3 length is 15 residues. The CDR3, as DNA: TGTGCCAGCAGCCAATCCGGCGCAGGGAACCACGAGCAGTACTTC. It codes for CASSQSGAGNHEQYF. The variable domain in full, with the rest retrieved from reference TRBV7-9 and TRBJ2-7, is DTGVSQNPRHKITKRGQNVTFRCDPISEHNRLYWYRQTLGQGPEFLTYFQNEAQLEKSRLLSDRFSAERPKGSFSTLEIQRTEQGDSAMYLCASSQSGAGNHEQYFGPGTRLTVT.

V is TRBV4-2 and J is TRBJ2-2, with TRBD2 identical over 11 bases. After removal of 0 bases from V and 3 bases from J, the junction contained 6 bases not matched to a gene. The CDR3 is 18 residues long. Germline V gene data show CDR1 as LGHNA and CDR2 as YNFKEQ. CDR3 DNA: TGTGCCAGCAGCCAAGATAAGGGACTAGCGGTTTACACCGGGGAGCTGTTTTTT. This sequence encodes CASSQDKGLAVYTGELFF.

The V gene is TRBV30, the J gene TRBJ1-6; D is possibly TRBD1 (6 bases). Germline V lookup: CDR1 GTSNPN, CDR2 SVGIG (reference sequence). This CDR3 comprises 13 residues. Trimming left V 2 bases short and J 4 bases short, with 6 bases between. The CDR3 DNA reads as TGTGCCTGGAGTCAGGGGTATAATTCACCCCTCCACTTT. This translates into CAWSQGYNSPLHF.

The chain uses TRBV6-4 and TRBJ1-1; no clear D. Germline values: CDR1 MRHNA, CDR2 SNTAGT. CDR3 length: 13 amino acids. V was pared by 4 bases and J by 2 bases, with 8 bases between. CDR3 nucleotides: TGTGCCAGCAGTGTGGGAGTTAACACTGAAGCTTTCTTT. This sequence encodes CASSVGVNTEAFF.

This clone was observed a few times. The J gene is TRBJ2-3, the V gene TRBV30, with 10 bases aligning to TRBD1. CDR3 length: 15 residues. V lost 2 bases, J lost 3 bases, and 5 bases stayed unmatched. Germline loops: CDR1 GTSNPN, CDR2 SVGIG (reference sequence). CDR3 bases: TGTGCCTGGAGTCCTGGACAGGGGGGGACAGATACGCAGTATTTT. It translates to CAWSPGQGGTDTQYF. The whole variable domain, filled in from reference TRBV30 and TRBJ2-3, reads SQTIHQWPATLVQPVGSPLSLECTVEGTSNPNLYWYRQAAGRGLQLLFYSVGIGQISSEVPQNLSASRPQDRQFILSSKKLLLSDSGFYLCAWSPGQGGTDTQYFGPGTRLTVL.

This clone has just a few counts. The chain combines TRBV7-9 with TRBJ1-2; 12 positions agree with TRBD1. J lost 11 bases, V lost 1 base, and 5 bases had no gene match. Germline CDR1 SEHNR, CDR2 FQNEAQ (reference sequence). The CDR3 totals 14 residues. The CDR3 DNA reads TGTGCCAGCAGCTTAGGGGACAGGGGGCCGAGGTACACCTTC. Amino acids: CASSLGDRGPRYTF.

This clone was counted only a few times. This chain joins TRBV4-1 and TRBJ1-4; D perhaps matches TRBD1 (5 bases). V was shortened by 1 base and J by 0 bases, with 18 bases between the two germline ends. Germline V gives CDR1 MGHRA, CDR2 YSYEKL. The CDR3 loop spans 19 amino acids. This chain's CDR3 is CASSQGEQGGATTNEKLFF. In DNA form, the CDR3 reads TGCGCCAGCAGCCAAGGTGAGCAGGGAGGAGCTACAACTAATGAAAAACTGTTTTTT.

The rearrangement uses TRBV5-6 and TRBJ2-3, with no clear D. Trimming cost V 3 bases and J 0 bases, with 11 bases left between them. In germline, CDR1 is SGHDT, CDR2 YYEEEE. The CDR3 has 15 amino acids. CDR3 sequence (DNA): TGTGCCAGCAGCTCGGGCGGCTCTAGCACAGATACGCAGTATTTT. Its protein is CASSSGGSSTDTQYF.

The chain joins TRBV2 to TRBJ1-1; no clear D gene. The ends were cut back, 6 bases at V and 6 bases at J, with 14 bases in the middle. CDR1 SNHLY and CDR2 FYNNEI come from the germline V gene. The length of the CDR3 is 13 residues. The CDR3 sequence is CASRTARGSEAFF. The CDR3 DNA reads TGTGCCAGCAGAACAGCCAGAGGGTCTGAAGCTTTCTTT.

By proportion, this clone is medium-sized (0.01 to 0.1%). Other DNA sequences in this sample translate to the same CDR3. The chain joins TRBV6-5 to TRBJ1-4; maybe TRBD1 (5 bases). Germline V gene data show CDR1 as MNHEY and CDR2 as SVGAGI. V was pared by 0 bases and J by 7 bases, with 12 bases between. The CDR3 totals 15 residues. The CDR3 sequence: CASSYSAGPGEKLFF. CDR3 in DNA: TGTGCCAGCAGTTACTCGGCAGGGCCGGGTGAAAAACTGTTTTTT.

This chain links TRBV7-3 with TRBJ2-3; weak D call: TRBD2 (6 bases). In germline, CDR1 is SGHTA, CDR2 FQGTGA. Deletions cut 3 bases from V and 3 bases from J, with 13 bases between. The CDR3 totals 15 residues. CDR3 residues: CASSFTGRGTDTQYF. CDR3 DNA: TGTGCCAGCAGCTTTACGGGGCGGGGTACAGATACGCAGTATTTT.

This clone qualifies as medium-sized. This sequence joins TRBV9 and TRBJ2-7; 10 nucleotides align to TRBD2. V shed 1 base, J shed 7 bases, and the junction held 5 bases outside the gene matches. This CDR3 region has 14 residues. Germline CDR1 SGDLS, CDR2 YYNGEE. Written as DNA, the CDR3 is TGTGCCAGCAGCGTACAAGCGGGGGGGTCGGAGCAGTACTTC. This encodes CASSVQAGGSEQYF.

This chain joins TRBV4-3 and TRBJ1-1, with 9 bases that match TRBD1. With V trimmed by 1 base and J by 2 bases, 8 bases remained unmatched. Germline V lookup: CDR1 LGHNA, CDR2 YSLEER. The CDR3 contains 17 residues. The CDR3: CASSQAWDRELNTEAFF. CDR3 bases: TGCGCCAGCAGCCAAGCCTGGGACAGGGAACTTAACACTGAAGCTTTCTTT.

The chain combines TRBV4-2 with TRBJ2-7; TRBD2 might be the D (6 bases). The CDR3 spans 15 residues. Trimming shortened V by 3 bases and J by 2 bases, and 14 bases separated the two germline ends. Germline CDR1 LGHNA, CDR2 YNFKEQ. This CDR3 reads CASSQEEGGAYEQYF. In DNA, the CDR3 is TGTGCCAGCAGCCAGGAGGAAGGAGGGGCCTACGAGCAGTACTTC.

The chain employs TRBV5-8 and TRBJ1-5; possible D gene TRBD1, 5 bases. Trimming pared 0 bases from V and 0 bases from J, leaving 10 bases between. The CDR3 covers 16 residues. Germline V gene data show CDR1 as SGHTS and CDR2 as YDEGEE. The DNA for the CDR3 is TGTGCCAGCAGCTTGGCCCGGGGGTATAGCAATCAGCCCCAGCATTTT. Protein: CASSLARGYSNQPQHF.

This clone has a handful of counts. V is TRBV21-1 and J is TRBJ2-7; the D segment call TRBD1 is taken from the table without a DNA check. TRBV21-1 is labeled a pseudogene. There are 16 residues in the CDR3. CDR3 nucleotides: TGTGCCAGCAGCAAAGACACGGGACAGGGCATCTACGAGCAGTACTTC. This sequence encodes CASSKDTGQGIYEQYF.

This clone has just a few counts. The DNA for the CDR3 is TGTGCCAGCAGCCAAGACTCCTGGGACAGACCTCTATCCGGCTACACCTTC. This gives the protein CASSQDSWDRPLSGYTF. The chain has TRBV14 and TRBJ1-2; 7 positions agree with TRBD1. Per the germline V gene, CDR1 is SGHDN and CDR2 is FVKESK. V shed 0 bases and J 8 bases; nucleotides not matched to a gene: 15. The CDR3 has 17 residues.

The chain carries TRBV5-1 and TRBJ1-1; no definite D call. V was shortened by 4 bases and J by 3 bases, with 13 bases between the two germline ends. Germline V gene data show CDR1 as SGHRS and CDR2 as YFSETQ. The CDR3 consists of 14 residues. The CDR3 DNA reads as TGCGCCAGCAGCCTGGAAACCTGGGACACTGAAGCTTTCTTT. The encoded protein is CASSLETWDTEAFF.

This clone is labeled medium-sized. The rearrangement uses TRBV19 and TRBJ1-1, with TRBD1 matching over 7 bases. There are 13 residues in the CDR3. The junction had 7 bases not matched to a gene; V was cut back by 5 bases and J by 7 bases. CDR1 and CDR2 from the germline V gene are LNHDA and SQIVND (reference sequence). This CDR3 reads CASSLGQISEAFF. DNA for the CDR3: TGTGCCAGTAGTTTGGGACAGATCAGTGAAGCTTTCTTT. Drawing the rest from reference TRBV19 and TRBJ1-1, the complete variable domain is DGGITQSPKYLFRKEGQNVTLSCEQNLNHDAMYWYRQDPGQGLRLIYYSQIVNDFQKGDIAEGYSVSREKKESFPLTVTSAQKNPTAFYLCASSLGQISEAFFGQGTRLTVV.

In its sample, this clone was seen once. This chain uses TRBV4-1 with TRBJ1-1, with TRBD1 identical over 12 bases. Germline-derived CDR1 and CDR2 are MGHRA and YSYEKL. This CDR3 has 15 amino acids. V lost 4 bases, J lost 5 bases, and 5 bases stayed unmatched. The CDR3 region is CASSPGQGARTEAFF. Here the CDR3 DNA reads TGCGCCAGCAGCCCGGGACAGGGGGCGCGGACTGAAGCTTTCTTT.

This clone came up once. The V and J genes are TRBV29-1 and TRBJ1-2; the D is unclear. The germline V gene encodes CDR1 SQVTM and CDR2 ANQGSEA. V gave up 4 bases and J gave up 7 bases, with 10 bases separating them. The CDR3 spans 11 residues. This CDR3 is CSVALGSGYTF. Here the CDR3 DNA reads TGCAGCGTTGCCCTTGGGTCTGGCTACACCTTC. Complete variable domain (other parts from reference TRBV29-1 and TRBJ1-2): SAVISQKPSRDICQRGTSLTIQCQVDSQVTMMFWYRQQPGQSLTLIATANQGSEATYESGFVIDKFPISRPNLTFSTLTVSNMSPEDSSIYLCSVALGSGYTFGSGTRLTVV.

This rearrangement joins TRBV11-3 to TRBJ2-1; the D gene is possibly TRBD1 (6 bases). The germline CDR1 and CDR2 sequences are SGHNT and YENEEA. V was shortened by 1 base and J by 10 bases, with 11 bases between the two germline ends. The CDR3 is 13 residues long. CDR3 loop: CASSLGAQGEQFF. For the CDR3, the DNA is TGTGCCAGCAGCTTAGGGGCCCAGGGGGAGCAGTTCTTC.

This chain uses TRBV7-2 with TRBJ1-2, with 10 positions matching TRBD1. V trimming: 4 bases; J trimming: 3 bases; junction bases outside the gene matches: 5. This CDR3 has 15 amino acids. Looked up from germline, CDR1 is SGHTA and CDR2 is FQGNSA. The CDR3 bases are TGTGCCAGCAGCTCCGGGACAGGGGTAGACTATGGCTACACCTTC. Translating gives CASSSGTGVDYGYTF.

This chain uses TRBV9 with TRBJ1-4; 9 bases are shared with TRBD1. This CDR3 comprises 15 residues. Trimming cost V 3 bases and J 7 bases; bases outside gene matches: 7. Germline CDR1 is SGDLS and CDR2 is YYNGEE. This chain's CDR3 is CASSGGTGLGEKLFF. The DNA for the CDR3 is TGTGCCAGCAGCGGGGGGACAGGGTTAGGTGAAAAACTGTTTTTT.

This clone is medium-sized (0.01 to 0.1%) within its sample. This sequence joins TRBV2 and TRBJ1-5; D gene unclear. CDR1 is SNHLY, CDR2 FYNNEI, per germline. V lost 7 bases to trimming and J lost 3 bases, with 10 bases between them. CDR3 length equals 13 residues. The CDR3 protein is CASNFRPNQPQHF. Written as DNA, the CDR3 is TGTGCCAGCAATTTCAGGCCCAATCAGCCCCAGCATTTT.

V usage is TRBV6-1 and J usage is TRBJ2-1; 8 nucleotides agree with TRBD1. Germline assignment: CDR1 MNHNS and CDR2 SASEGT. The CDR3 extends over 15 amino acids. Trimming at V came to 7 bases and at J to 3 bases, leaving 8 bases not matched to a gene. CDR3 sequence (DNA): TGTGCCAGCATTAACCCGGGACAGGTCTACAATGAGCAGTTCTTC. This codes for CASINPGQVYNEQFF.

The chain combines TRBV5-4 with TRBJ2-1; 9 nucleotides align to TRBD2. Germline loops: CDR1 SGHNT, CDR2 YYREEE (reference sequence). V gave up 5 bases and J gave up 4 bases; unmatched junction bases: 13. This CDR3 spans 17 amino acids. CDR3 DNA sequence: TGTGCCAGCAGTTCCGGCTCGCTAGCGGGGCAATACAATGAGCAGTTCTTC. Translating it yields CASSSGSLAGQYNEQFF.

This clone was found a few times. Its ends do not fully match the called genes, so a read error is possible. The chain employs TRBV4-1 and TRBJ2-1; D unclear. Germline-derived CDR1 and CDR2 are MGHRA and YSYEKL. This CDR3 has 12 amino acids. CDR3 nucleotides: TGTGCCAGCAGCCAAGATGATAGTGAGCAGTTCTTC. This translates into CASSQDDSEQFF.

This clone appeared a few times. The chain carries TRBV15 and TRBJ1-2; 7 nucleotides agree with TRBD1. CDR1 and CDR2 (germline): LNHNV, YYDKDF (reference sequence). This CDR3 spans 15 amino acids. J lost 6 bases, V lost 1 base, and 8 bases had no gene match. The CDR3 loop is CATSRGTGDIHGYTF. Here the CDR3 DNA reads TGTGCCACCAGCAGAGGTACAGGGGATATACATGGCTACACCTTC.

This clone was seen only a few times. V gene TRBV19 combines with J gene TRBJ2-7, with a weak D call TRBD1 (5 bases). The CDR3 spans 12 residues. Looked up from germline, CDR1 is LNHDA and CDR2 is SQIVND (reference sequence). Trimming took off 1 base at V and 5 bases at J, with 6 bases between the two ends. CDR3 sequence (DNA): TGTGCCAGTAGTATAGCAGGGAACGAGCAGTACTTC. Translated, it gives CASSIAGNEQYF.

The chain uses TRBV6-6 and TRBJ2-7, with TRBD1 matching over 9 bases. This CDR3 is 15 amino acids long. Trimming took 7 bases from V and 6 from J; bases not matched to a gene: 13. The germline gives CDR1 MNHNY, CDR2 SVGAGI (reference sequence). The CDR3 here is CASTPQGQGFSEQYF. DNA for the CDR3: TGTGCCAGCACTCCCCAGGGACAGGGATTTTCCGAGCAGTACTTC.

This chain uses TRBV7-9 with TRBJ1-2; no reliable D call. CDR1 SEHNR and CDR2 FQNEAQ come from the germline V gene (reference sequence). The CDR3 extends over 13 amino acids. Trimming cost V 3 bases and J 0 bases, with 5 bases left between them. CDR3 sequence (DNA): TGTGCCAGCAGCTTGGGTGCTAACTATGGCTACACCTTC. Encoded protein: CASSLGANYGYTF.